This TCR beta chain derives from a study of cytomegalovirus exposure and HLA in healthy donors. Study conclusions and caveats: Certain sequence variants were highly shared and formed a cluster, and this cluster was likely a sequencing artifact.

J lost 0 bases, V lost 8 bases, and 8 bases had no gene match. Looked up from germline, CDR1 is SNHLY and CDR2 is FYNNEI. This CDR3 is 15 amino acids long. With 60 Vbeta and 13 Jbeta primers, the PCR was carried out. The repertoire was sequenced with immunoSEQ multiplex PCR; TCRdb's copy has only in-frame clones and lacks some. The repertoire has 99,000 or so clones, 75% to 80% of them found once; the top ten carry roughly 6.2%. About this clone itself: The antigen is not known.

The donors, nominally healthy at sampling, likely had unrecorded immune exposures. Sequencing was done on a sample of PBMCs. The sequence was collected from a man aged 55 to 70 in good health and CMV-seropositive. The V gene is TRBV2, the J gene TRBJ2-7; 9 nucleotides align to TRBD1. The CDR3 DNA is TGTGCCAGCGGTATAACAGGGGGCCTCTCCTACGAGCAGTACTTC. This gives the protein CASGITGGLSYEQYF.